This T cell receptor beta chain was identified in a study of T cells after posttransplantation cyclophosphamide. This clone was counted once. The antigen is undetermined. Study results and limitations: TRB overlap between skin or GI tissue T cells and blood was limited. Later post-transplant blood repertoires were often dominated by donor CD8+ memory clones.

TCRdb's copy holds only in-frame clones and misses some; the assay was immunoSEQ multiplex PCR. The table shows tens of thousands of clones, with 85% to 90% occurring only once. Sequencing input: PBMCs. The sequence derives from a young man with a blood cancer, CMV-positive, and with a related stem cell donor.

CDR3 sequence (DNA): TGTGCCAGCAGCTCCCACGCCCTATACTACGAGCAGTACTTC. Encoded protein: CASSSHALYYEQYF. The chain carries TRBV7-2 and TRBJ2-7, with D unresolved. This CDR3 has 14 residues. Germline CDR1 and CDR2: SGHTA and FQGNSA. The V end lost 4 bases, the J end lost 3 bases, and 13 bases lay between the germline ends. The full variable domain, rest sourced from reference TRBV7-2 and TRBJ2-7, is GAGVSQSPSNKVTEKGKDVELRCDPISGHTALYWYRQSLGQGLEFLIYFQGNSAPDKSGLPSDRFSAERTGGSVSTLTIQRTQQEDSAVYLCASSSHALYYEQYFGPGTRLTVT.